This T cell receptor beta chain was captured in a study of beta chain features in type 1 diabetes. Trimming left V 3 bases short and J 6 bases short, with 7 bases between. Germline V lookup: CDR1 SGDLS, CDR2 YYNGEE. This CDR3 is 11 amino acids long. Every isolated RNA sample was fully reverse transcribed, so sequencing captured expressed TCRB transcripts. Clones were read by immunoSEQ multiplex PCR, and TCRdb kept only the in-frame ones, dropping some. In the table there are hundreds of thousands of clones, over 10% of which are singletons. This clone has more than one count but fewer than ten. Antigen specificity is unknown. Study outcomes and limitations: Patients with Type 1 diabetes showed moderately but significantly shorter TCRB CDR3s in all four CD4+ subsets.

Material: naive CD4+ T cells from blood. This sequence was found in a woman under 30 with type 1 diabetes. The chain has TRBV9 and TRBJ2-7; D may be TRBD1 (6 bases). CDR3 nucleotides: TGTGCCAGCAGCGGCAGGGGCGAGCAGTACTTC. It encodes CASSGRGEQYF. Supplemented by reference TRBV9 and TRBJ2-7, the full variable domain reads DSGVTQTPKHLITATGQRVTLRCSPRSGDLSVYWYQQSLDQGLQFLIQYYNGEERAKGNILERFSAQQFPDLHSELNLSSLELGDSALYFCASSGRGEQYFGPGTRLTVT.